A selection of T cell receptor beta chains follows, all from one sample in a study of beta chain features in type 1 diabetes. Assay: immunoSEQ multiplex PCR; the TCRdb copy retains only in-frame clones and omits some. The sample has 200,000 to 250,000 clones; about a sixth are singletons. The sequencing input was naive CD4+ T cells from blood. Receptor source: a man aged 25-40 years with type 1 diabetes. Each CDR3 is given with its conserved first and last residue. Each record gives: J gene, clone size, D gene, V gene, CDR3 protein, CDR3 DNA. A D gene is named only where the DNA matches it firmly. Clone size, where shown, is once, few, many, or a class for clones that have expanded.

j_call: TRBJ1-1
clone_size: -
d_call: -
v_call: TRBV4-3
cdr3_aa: CASRQATQNTEAFF
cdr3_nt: TGCGCCAGCAGACAGGCTACACAGAACACTGAAGCTTTCTTT

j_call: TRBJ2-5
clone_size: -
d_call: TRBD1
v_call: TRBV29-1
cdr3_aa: CSVGTGTETQYF
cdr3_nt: TGCAGCGTTGGGACAGGCACAGAGACCCAGTACTTC

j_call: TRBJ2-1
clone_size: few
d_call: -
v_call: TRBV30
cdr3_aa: CAWSPSSNEQFF
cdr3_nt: TGTGCCTGGAGTCCATCCAGCAATGAGCAGTTCTTC

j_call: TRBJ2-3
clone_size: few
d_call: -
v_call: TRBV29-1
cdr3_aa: CSVRGSKDTQYF
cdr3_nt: TGCAGCGTTCGGGGAAGTAAGGATACGCAGTATTTT

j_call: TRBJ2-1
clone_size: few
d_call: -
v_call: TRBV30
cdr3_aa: CAWRLFYNEQFF
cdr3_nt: TGTGCCTGGAGACTATTCTACAATGAGCAGTTCTTC

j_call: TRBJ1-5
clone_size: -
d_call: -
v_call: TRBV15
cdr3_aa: CATSRPLNQPQHF
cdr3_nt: TGTGCCACCAGCAGACCTCTCAATCAGCCCCAGCATTTT

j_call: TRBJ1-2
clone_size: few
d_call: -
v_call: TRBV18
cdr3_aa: CASSPTGQGYGYTF
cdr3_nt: TGTGCCAGCTCACCAACCGGACAAGGCTATGGCTACACCTTC

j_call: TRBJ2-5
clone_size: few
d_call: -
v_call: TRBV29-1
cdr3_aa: CSVGPAETQYF
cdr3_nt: TGCAGCGTGGGCCCGGCGGAGACCCAGTACTTC

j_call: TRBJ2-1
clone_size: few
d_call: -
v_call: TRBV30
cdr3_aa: CAWSVWVYNEQFF
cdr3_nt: TGTGCCTGGAGTGTTTGGGTCTACAATGAGCAGTTCTTC

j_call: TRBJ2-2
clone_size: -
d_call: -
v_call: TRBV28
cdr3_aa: CASSLSRLNTGELFF
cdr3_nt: TGTGCCAGCAGTTTATCACGGCTTAACACCGGGGAGCTGTTTTTT

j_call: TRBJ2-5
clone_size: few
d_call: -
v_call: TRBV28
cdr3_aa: CASSFPQGRETQYF
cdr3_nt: TGTGCCAGCAGTTTTCCCCAGGGGAGAGAGACCCAGTACTTC

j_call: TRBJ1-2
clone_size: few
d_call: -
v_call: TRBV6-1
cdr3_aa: CASSEVGGNYGYTF
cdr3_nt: TGTGCCAGCAGTGAAGTAGGGGGGAACTATGGCTACACCTTC

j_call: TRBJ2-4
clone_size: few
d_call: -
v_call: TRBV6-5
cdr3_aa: CASSHSVKGKNIQYF
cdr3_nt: TGTGCCAGCAGCCACTCAGTTAAGGGCAAAAACATTCAGTACTTC

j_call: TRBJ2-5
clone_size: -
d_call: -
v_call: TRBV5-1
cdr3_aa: CASSVEGGETQYF
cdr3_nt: TGCGCCAGCAGCGTAGAAGGAGGAGAGACCCAGTACTTC

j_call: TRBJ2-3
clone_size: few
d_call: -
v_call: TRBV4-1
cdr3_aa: CASSQAPSTDTQYF
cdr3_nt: TGCGCCAGCAGCCAAGCCCCATCAACAGATACGCAGTATTTT

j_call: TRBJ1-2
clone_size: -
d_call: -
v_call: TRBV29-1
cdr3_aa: CSVEVRQDYGYTF
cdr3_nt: TGCAGCGTTGAGGTTCGTCAGGACTATGGCTACACCTTC

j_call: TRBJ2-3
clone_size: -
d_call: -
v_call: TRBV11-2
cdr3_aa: CASSFGTGSTDTQYF
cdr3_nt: TGTGCCAGCAGCTTTGGGACGGGGAGCACAGATACGCAGTATTTT

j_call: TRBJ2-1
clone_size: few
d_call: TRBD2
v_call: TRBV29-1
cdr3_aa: CSVVTSGSYNEQFF
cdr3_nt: TGCAGCGTCGTCACTAGCGGGTCCTACAATGAGCAGTTCTTC

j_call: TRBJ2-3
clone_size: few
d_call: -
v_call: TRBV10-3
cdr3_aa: CAISEPGAPTQYF
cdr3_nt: TGTGCCATCAGTGAGCCAGGGGCTCCTACGCAGTATTTT

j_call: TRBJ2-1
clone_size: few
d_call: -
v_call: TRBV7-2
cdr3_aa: CASSLANYNEQFF
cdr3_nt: TGTGCCAGCAGCTTAGCGAACTACAATGAGCAGTTCTTC

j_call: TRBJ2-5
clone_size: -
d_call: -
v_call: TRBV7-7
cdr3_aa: CASSLVYRGGETQYF
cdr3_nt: TGTGCCAGCAGCTTAGTGTACAGGGGAGGAGAGACCCAGTACTTC

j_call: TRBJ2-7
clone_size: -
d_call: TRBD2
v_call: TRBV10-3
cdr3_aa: CASRREGEQYF
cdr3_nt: TGTGCCAGCCGTAGGGAGGGCGAGCAGTACTTC

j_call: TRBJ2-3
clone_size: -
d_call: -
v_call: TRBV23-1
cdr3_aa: CASSQSRQGRTSTDTQYF
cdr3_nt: TGCGCCAGCAGTCAATCGCGGCAGGGCAGGACTAGCACAGATACGCAGTATTTT

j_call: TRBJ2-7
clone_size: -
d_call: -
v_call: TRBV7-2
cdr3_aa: CASSLSGSEQYF
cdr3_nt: TGTGCCAGCAGCTTATCAGGGTCCGAGCAGTACTTC

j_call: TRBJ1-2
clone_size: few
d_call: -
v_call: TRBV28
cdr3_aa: CASSLWTVGYTF
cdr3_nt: TGTGCCAGCAGTTTATGGACAGTCGGCTACACCTTC

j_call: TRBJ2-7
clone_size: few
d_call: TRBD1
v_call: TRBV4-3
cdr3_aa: CASSRASDRGYEQYF
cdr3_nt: TGCGCCAGCAGCCGAGCCTCGGACAGGGGCTACGAGCAGTACTTC

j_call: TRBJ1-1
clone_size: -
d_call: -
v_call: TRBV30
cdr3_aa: CAWSGPRAEAFF
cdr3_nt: TGTGCCTGGAGCGGTCCCAGGGCTGAAGCTTTCTTT

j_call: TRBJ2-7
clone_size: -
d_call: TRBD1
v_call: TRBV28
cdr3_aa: CASSGQGWLYEQYF
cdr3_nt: TGTGCCAGCAGCGGACAGGGGTGGTTGTACGAGCAGTACTTC

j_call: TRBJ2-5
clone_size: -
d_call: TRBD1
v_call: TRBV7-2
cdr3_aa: CASSLLGTEETQYF
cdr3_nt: TGTGCCAGCAGCTTATTAGGGACAGAAGAGACCCAGTACTTC

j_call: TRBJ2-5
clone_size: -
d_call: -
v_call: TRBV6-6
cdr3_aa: CASSYTQETQYF
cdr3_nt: TGTGCCAGCAGTTACACCCAAGAGACCCAGTACTTC

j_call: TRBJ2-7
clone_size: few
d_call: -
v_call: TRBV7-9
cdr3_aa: CASIVAGINYEQYF
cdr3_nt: TGTGCCAGCATCGTGGCAGGTATTAACTACGAGCAGTACTTC

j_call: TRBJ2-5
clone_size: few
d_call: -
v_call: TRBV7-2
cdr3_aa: CASSLAWRQETQYF
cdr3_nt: TGTGCCAGCAGCTTAGCGTGGCGGCAAGAGACCCAGTACTTC

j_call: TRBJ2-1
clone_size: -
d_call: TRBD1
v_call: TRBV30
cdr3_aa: CAWGKPGQAYNEQFF
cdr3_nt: TGTGCCTGGGGAAAACCGGGACAGGCGTACAATGAGCAGTTCTTC

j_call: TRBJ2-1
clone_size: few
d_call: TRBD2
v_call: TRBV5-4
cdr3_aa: CASSSVAGNDEQFF
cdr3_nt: TGTGCCAGCAGCTCGGTAGCGGGTAACGATGAGCAGTTCTTC

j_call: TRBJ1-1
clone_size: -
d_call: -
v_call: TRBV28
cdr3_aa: CASRYRNTEAFF
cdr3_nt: TGTGCCAGCAGGTACAGGAACACTGAAGCTTTCTTT

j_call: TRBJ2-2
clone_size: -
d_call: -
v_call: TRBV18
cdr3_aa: CASSPHHGQLVSGELFF
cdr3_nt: TGTGCCAGCTCACCCCACCACGGACAGTTAGTGTCCGGGGAGCTGTTTTTT

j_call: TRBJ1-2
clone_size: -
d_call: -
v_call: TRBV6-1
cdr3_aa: CASSEARHPANYGYTF
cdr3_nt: TGTGCCAGCAGTGAAGCGCGGCACCCAGCTAACTATGGCTACACCTTC

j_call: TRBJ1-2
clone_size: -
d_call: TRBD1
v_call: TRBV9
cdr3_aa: CASSVAPTGSGYTF
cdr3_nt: TGTGCCAGCAGCGTAGCTCCGACAGGGAGCGGCTACACCTTC

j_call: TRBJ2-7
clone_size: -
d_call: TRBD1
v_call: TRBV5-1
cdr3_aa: CASSSGQISNEQYF
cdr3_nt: TGCGCCAGCAGCTCGGGACAGATCTCCAACGAGCAGTACTTC

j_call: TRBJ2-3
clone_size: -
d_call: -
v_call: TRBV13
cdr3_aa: CASSNRGTDTQYF
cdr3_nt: TGTGCCAGCAGCAACCGCGGCACAGATACGCAGTATTTT

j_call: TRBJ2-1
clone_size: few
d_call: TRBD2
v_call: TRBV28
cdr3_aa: CASSPGTRSYNEQFF
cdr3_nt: TGTGCCAGCAGTCCCGGGACTAGGTCCTACAATGAGCAGTTCTTC

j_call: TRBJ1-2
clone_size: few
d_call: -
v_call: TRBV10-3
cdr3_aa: CAISDQTHLNYGYTF
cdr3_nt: TGTGCCATCAGTGACCAAACACACCTTAACTATGGCTACACCTTC

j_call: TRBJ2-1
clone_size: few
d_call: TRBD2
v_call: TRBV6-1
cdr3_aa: CASSDAGTSSYNEQFF
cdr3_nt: TGTGCCAGCAGTGATGCCGGGACTAGCTCCTACAATGAGCAGTTCTTC

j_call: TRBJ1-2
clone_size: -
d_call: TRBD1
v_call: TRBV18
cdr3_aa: CASSEGTGSYGYTF
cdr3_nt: TGTGCCAGCTCCGAGGGGACAGGATCGTATGGCTACACCTTC

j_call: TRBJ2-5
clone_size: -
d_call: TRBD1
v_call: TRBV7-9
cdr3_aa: CASSYGTGGRETQYF
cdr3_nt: TGTGCCAGCAGCTACGGGACAGGGGGCCGGGAGACCCAGTACTTC

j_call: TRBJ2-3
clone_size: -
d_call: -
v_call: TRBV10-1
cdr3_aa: CASSASGTDTQYF
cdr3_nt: TGCGCCAGCAGTGCTAGCGGCACAGATACGCAGTATTTT

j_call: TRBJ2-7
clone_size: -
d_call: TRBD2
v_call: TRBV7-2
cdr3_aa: CASSMGLEIYEQYF
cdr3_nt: TGTGCCAGCAGCATGGGACTAGAGATATACGAGCAGTACTTC

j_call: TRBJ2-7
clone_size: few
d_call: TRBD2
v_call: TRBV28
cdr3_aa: CASSSPSGSYEQYF
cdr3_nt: TGTGCCAGCAGTTCGCCTAGCGGTTCCTACGAGCAGTACTTC

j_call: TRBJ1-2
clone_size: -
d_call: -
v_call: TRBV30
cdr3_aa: CAWSASQGRGYTF
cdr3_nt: TGTGCCTGGAGTGCGTCACAGGGTCGTGGCTACACCTTC

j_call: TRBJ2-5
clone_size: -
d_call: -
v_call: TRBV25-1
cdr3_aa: CASRGDKETQYF
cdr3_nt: TGTGCCAGCAGAGGTGACAAAGAGACCCAGTACTTC

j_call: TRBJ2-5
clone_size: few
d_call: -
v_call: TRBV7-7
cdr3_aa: CASSLQGETQYF
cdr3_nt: TGTGCTAGCAGCTTGCAGGGAGAGACCCAGTACTTC

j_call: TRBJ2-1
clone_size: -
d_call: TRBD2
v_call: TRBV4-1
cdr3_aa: CASSQPLAGGPRDEQFF
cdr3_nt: TGCGCCAGCAGCCAGCCTCTAGCGGGAGGGCCTAGGGATGAGCAGTTCTTC

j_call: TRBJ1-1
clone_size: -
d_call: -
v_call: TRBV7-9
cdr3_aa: CASSFLGENTEAFF
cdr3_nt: TGTGCCAGCAGCTTCCTTGGAGAGAACACTGAAGCTTTCTTT

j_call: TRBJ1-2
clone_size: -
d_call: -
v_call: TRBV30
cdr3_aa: CAWSRTNYGYTF
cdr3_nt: TGTGCCTGGTCCAGGACTAACTATGGCTACACCTTC

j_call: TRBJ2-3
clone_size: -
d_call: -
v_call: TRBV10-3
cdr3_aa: CAISEAGTDTQYF
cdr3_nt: TGTGCCATCAGTGAAGCAGGCACAGATACGCAGTATTTT

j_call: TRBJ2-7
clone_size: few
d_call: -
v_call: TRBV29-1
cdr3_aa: CSVRGYEQYF
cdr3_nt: TGCAGCGTAAGGGGCTACGAGCAGTACTTC

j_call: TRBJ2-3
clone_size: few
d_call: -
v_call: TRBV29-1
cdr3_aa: CSVRTLAPDTQYF
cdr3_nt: TGCAGCGTGAGGACACTAGCCCCAGATACGCAGTATTTT